This TCR beta chain was captured by sequencing in a study of blood T cell repertoires in COVID-19. Study background: Material from acute and convalescent COVID-19 was sourced from the United States, Italy and Spain.

Profiled with immunoSEQ multiplex PCR; TCRdb holds only in-frame clones, not every one. Of roughly 40,000 clones in the sample, over 70% were seen once. V lost 5 bases to trimming and J lost 0 bases; unmatched junction nucleotides: 10. Germline V gene lookup returns CDR1 SGHNT and CDR2 YYREEE (reference sequence). This CDR3 comprises 16 residues. Sequencing was carried out using peripheral blood. The receptor was isolated from a man aged 70 or older with acute or convalescent COVID-19. The rearrangement uses TRBV5-4 and TRBJ1-2; 7 bases align to TRBD1. CDR3 protein: CASRYGTVVPNYGYTF. The DNA for the CDR3 is TGTGCCAGCAGATATGGGACAGTCGTGCCTAACTATGGCTACACCTTC.